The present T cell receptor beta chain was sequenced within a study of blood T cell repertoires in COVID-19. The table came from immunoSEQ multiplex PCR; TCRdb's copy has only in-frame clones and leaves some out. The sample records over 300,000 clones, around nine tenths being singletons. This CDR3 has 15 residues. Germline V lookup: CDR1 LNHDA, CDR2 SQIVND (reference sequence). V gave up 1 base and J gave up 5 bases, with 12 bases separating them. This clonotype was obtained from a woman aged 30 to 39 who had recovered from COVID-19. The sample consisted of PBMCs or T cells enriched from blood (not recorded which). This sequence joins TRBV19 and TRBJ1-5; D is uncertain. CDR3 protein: CASSIGRQHHQPQHF. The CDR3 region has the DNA TGTGCCAGTAGTATAGGCAGGCAGCACCATCAGCCCCAGCATTTT. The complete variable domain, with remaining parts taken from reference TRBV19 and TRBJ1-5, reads DGGITQSPKYLFRKEGQNVTLSCEQNLNHDAMYWYRQDPGQGLRLIYYSQIVNDFQKGDIAEGYSVSREKKESFPLTVTSAQKNPTAFYLCASSIGRQHHQPQHFGDGTRLSIL.